Listed below are T cell receptor beta chains from one sample, sequenced in a study of molecular identifiers for immune sequencing clone quantification. TCRdb re-called the PCR reads through MiXCR, storing one row per CDR3 protein. Of a few hundred thousand distinct CDR3 sequences in the sample, around 25% were seen once. The specimen sequenced was naive CD8+ T cells from blood, with Jurkat cell RNA spiked in. The receptors shown here come from a human donor in good health. Some libraries in this study had Jurkat cell RNA spiked in. The CDR3 runs from the conserved cysteine through the conserved F or W.

>TRBV19|TRBJ2-5
CASSHGPRETQYF
>TRBV7-2|TRBJ1-2
CASSPEPGFFGGYTF
>TRBV3-1|TRBJ2-7
CASSQGSGPSVQYF
>TRBV20-1|TRBJ2-7
CSARDGGLAGSSYEQYF
>TRBV6-2/TRBV6-3|TRBJ1-1
CARSYAPPTPAAFF
>TRBV28|TRBJ1-1
CASSLAAGGTEAFF
>TRBV11-2|TRBJ2-5
CASSLGQEAQYF
>TRBV4-1|TRBJ1-1
CASSPKRGSTEAFF
>TRBV2|TRBJ2-7
CASSPGTGVEQYF
>TRBV19|TRBJ1-2
CASSIKPAIPYGYTF
>TRBV5-1|TRBJ2-3
CASSPGLAGGFTDTQYF
>TRBV28|TRBJ1-5
CASRLTGSYSNQPQHF
>TRBV7-3|TRBJ2-1
CASSLNTGGTYEQFF
>TRBV20-1|TRBJ1-1
CSDEIGENTEAFF
>TRBV5-1|TRBJ1-1
CASSLEQVNTEAFF
>TRBV29-1|TRBJ2-3
CSVESPSGSSLPTDTQYF
>TRBV20-1|TRBJ1-4
CSARPMGATNEKLFF
>TRBV14|TRBJ2-7
CASSQDRSPYYEQYF
>TRBV10-3|TRBJ1-5
CAISDGGVPQHF
>TRBV19|TRBJ2-7
CASSIGAYEQYF